A single sample gave rise to the 32 T cell receptor beta chains below, sequenced in a study of shared clonotypes between healthy human individuals. The protocol was immunoSEQ multiplex PCR, while the TCRdb copy is restricted to in-frame clones and leaves out a portion. Among some 2,100,000 clones listed, 90% to 97% were seen once. Material for sequencing was naive CD4+ T cells sorted from blood. The sample's subset: CD45RA+ positively selected. These receptors were taken from a man aged 18 to 30 in good health.

The genes are TRBV7-2 and TRBJ2-3, with D unresolved. Germline V gene sequence: CDR1 SGHTA, CDR2 FQGNSA. This CDR3 contains 12 residues. Trimming removed 2 bases from V and 6 bases from J, with 6 bases in between. In DNA form, the CDR3 reads TGTGCCAGCAGCTTAATTGGGGATACGCAGTATTTT. It specifies CASSLIGDTQYF.

The genes are TRBV18 and TRBJ2-3; D uncertain. The CDR3 is 15 residues long. Trimming left V 1 base short and J 0 bases short, with 8 bases between. CDR1 and CDR2 (germline): KGHSH, LQKENI. The CDR3: CASSPLPVSTDTQYF. CDR3 DNA sequence: TGTGCCAGCTCACCACTTCCAGTTAGCACAGATACGCAGTATTTT.

The genes are TRBV15 and TRBJ2-7; D ambiguous. The CDR3 has 13 residues. CDR1 and CDR2 (germline): LNHNV, YYDKDF (reference sequence). V shed 4 bases and J shed 4 bases, with 11 bases lying between them. The CDR3 bases are TGTGCCACCAGCACTCGAGCAGGTTACGAGCAGTACTTC. Translation gives CATSTRAGYEQYF.

Concerning this clone: Other DNA sequences in the same sample also yield this CDR3. CDR3 bases: TGCAGCGTTGTGCAAAGTTACGAGCAGTACTTC. Its translation: CSVVQSYEQYF. This chain links TRBV29-1 with TRBJ2-7; D gene uncertain. Trimming removed 4 bases from V and 4 bases from J, with 8 bases in between. Germline loops: CDR1 SQVTM, CDR2 ANQGSEA. CDR3 length: 11 residues.

This chain joins TRBV5-4 and TRBJ2-2; 8 bases line up with TRBD2. The ends lost 2 bases at V and 7 bases at J; junction bases unmatched: 7. CDR3 length: 15 amino acids. Looked up from germline, CDR1 is SGHNT and CDR2 is YYREEE (reference sequence). CDR3 sequence (DNA): TGTGCCAGCAGCTTACCCGGGACTAGGGGCGGGGAGCTGTTTTTT. Translation gives CASSLPGTRGGELFF.

This clone appeared a few times. The sample carries other DNA sequences with the same CDR3. The gene calls are TRBV29-1 and TRBJ1-1, with unresolved D. V lost 3 bases to trimming and J lost 0 bases, with 11 bases between them. This CDR3 comprises 14 residues. Germline V CDR1 and CDR2: SQVTM, ANQGSEA. The CDR3 DNA reads as TGCAGCGTTGAGGGCAGGCTTATGAACACTGAAGCTTTCTTT. It is translated as CSVEGRLMNTEAFF.

The chain links TRBV28 to TRBJ2-7, with 12 bases lining up with TRBD2. V gave up 8 bases and J gave up 2 bases; unmatched junction bases: 4. The germline gives CDR1 MDHEN, CDR2 SYDVKM. CDR3 length: 14 residues. CDR3 DNA: TGTGCCAGCTGTGGACTAGCGGGGACCTACGAGCAGTACTTC. It codes for CASCGLAGTYEQYF.

The V gene is TRBV6-5, the J gene TRBJ2-4; D call uncertain. Trimming removed 2 bases at V and 6 bases at J, with 11 bases between. CDR3 length: 14 amino acids. Looked up from germline, CDR1 is MNHEY and CDR2 is SVGAGI. Here the CDR3 reads CASSYLGLGNIQYF. The CDR3 DNA sequence: TGTGCCAGCAGTTACCTTGGGCTTGGAAACATTCAGTACTTC.

This clone was picked up a small number of times. The J gene is TRBJ1-6, the V gene TRBV6-5, with TRBD1 as a possible D gene (5 bases). The CDR3 consists of 14 residues. Per the germline V gene, CDR1 is MNHEY and CDR2 is SVGAGI. The ends were cut back, 5 bases at V and 7 bases at J, with 12 bases in the middle. The CDR3 protein is CASSQRGGNSPLHF. The CDR3 DNA follows: TGTGCCAGCAGTCAAAGGGGTGGGAATTCACCCCTCCACTTT.

The gene calls are TRBV6-5 and TRBJ2-1, with TRBD1 matching over 9 bases. CDR1 MNHEY and CDR2 SVGAGI come from the germline V gene. V trimming: 5 bases; J trimming: 3 bases; junction bases outside the gene matches: 5. This CDR3 comprises 15 residues. The chain's CDR3 is CASSSPDRGYNEQFF. CDR3 nucleotides: TGTGCCAGCAGTAGCCCGGACAGGGGCTACAATGAGCAGTTCTTC.

The rearrangement joins TRBV27 to TRBJ1-6; TRBD1 might be the D (5 bases). Germline V gives CDR1 MNHEY, CDR2 SMNVEV (reference sequence). This CDR3 region has 15 residues. The V end lost 3 bases, the J end lost 7 bases, and 13 bases lay between the germline ends. For the CDR3, the DNA is TGTGCCAGCAGTTTCATCGACAGCTTGAATTCACCCCTCCACTTT. This codes for CASSFIDSLNSPLHF.

The chain carries TRBV7-9 and TRBJ2-7, with TRBD1 matching 9 bases. V lost 5 bases to trimming and J lost 5 bases; unmatched junction nucleotides: 7. CDR1 and CDR2 (germline): SEHNR, FQNEAQ (reference sequence). The CDR3 loop spans 14 amino acids. The DNA of the CDR3 is TGTGCCAGCAGCCCGAGGACAGGGGTGGACGAGCAGTACTTC. It translates to CASSPRTGVDEQYF.

The V gene is TRBV29-1, the J gene TRBJ1-2; 10 bases align to TRBD1. V was clipped by 3 bases and J by 3 bases; unmatched bases: 10. Germline assignment: CDR1 SQVTM and CDR2 ANQGSEA. The CDR3 sequence is 16 residues long. CDR3: CSVDSLGQGVHYGYTF. DNA of the CDR3: TGCAGCGTTGACTCTTTAGGACAGGGGGTACACTATGGCTACACCTTC. Together with reference TRBV29-1 and TRBJ1-2, the CDR3 gives the full variable domain: SAVISQKPSRDICQRGTSLTIQCQVDSQVTMMFWYRQQPGQSLTLIATANQGSEATYESGFVIDKFPISRPNLTFSTLTVSNMSPEDSSIYLCSVDSLGQGVHYGYTFGSGTRLTVV.

V and J are TRBV28 and TRBJ1-2; TRBD1 might be the D (6 bases). The CDR3 covers 11 residues. CDR1 and CDR2 (germline): MDHEN, SYDVKM. The chain's CDR3 is CVKRGARGYTF. As DNA, the CDR3 is TGTGTTAAAAGGGGGGCCAGGGGCTACACCTTC.

The J gene is TRBJ1-6, the V gene TRBV7-3; maybe TRBD1 (5 bases). The CDR3 spans 12 residues. Trimming shortened V by 5 bases and J by 14 bases, and 13 bases separated the two germline ends. The germline CDR1 and CDR2 sequences are SGHTA and FQGTGA. The DNA of the CDR3 is TGTGCCAGCAGCACAGGCGGCGGTACCCTCCACTTT. Encoded protein: CASSTGGGTLHF.

Only a few counts were recorded for this clone. The chain joins TRBV28 to TRBJ1-4; D gene ambiguous. Germline V gene data show CDR1 as MDHEN and CDR2 as SYDVKM. This CDR3 region has 13 residues. The V end lost 6 bases, the J end lost 6 bases, and 11 bases lay between the germline ends. The CDR3 spells CASRGPRYEKLFF. In DNA, the CDR3 is TGTGCCAGCAGGGGCCCGCGGTATGAAAAACTGTTTTTT.

This clone was recorded only once. The chain combines TRBV7-9 with TRBJ2-5, with 7 positions matching TRBD2. The trim removed 1 base at V and 2 bases at J, leaving 7 bases unmatched. Germline CDR1 reads SEHNR; CDR2 reads FQNEAQ (reference sequence). This CDR3 region has 16 residues. The CDR3 DNA is TGTGCCAGCAGCTTAGTCCCGCCTAGCGGACAAGAGACCCAGTACTTC. Protein: CASSLVPPSGQETQYF.

The chain joins TRBV6-5 to TRBJ1-2; D remains ambiguous. Germline V gene sequence: CDR1 MNHEY, CDR2 SVGAGI. V was cut by 4 bases and J by 3 bases, with 15 bases left in between. The length of the CDR3 is 15 residues. The CDR3 bases are TGTGCCAGCAGTTTTACAGTGGATGGGTACTATGGCTACACCTTC. Translated: CASSFTVDGYYGYTF.

The chain combines TRBV28 with TRBJ1-2; TRBD1 agrees at 8 bases. The junction had 15 bases not matched to a gene; V was cut back by 7 bases and J by 2 bases. The germline gives CDR1 MDHEN, CDR2 SYDVKM. There are 17 residues in the CDR3. The CDR3 DNA reads TGTGCCAGCACCCCATCTTTATGGGCAGGGGGCAACTATGGCTACACCTTC. It is translated as CASTPSLWAGGNYGYTF.

The rearrangement uses TRBV19 and TRBJ2-1, with TRBD2 matching 12 bases. The germline CDR1 and CDR2 sequences are LNHDA and SQIVND (reference sequence). Unmatched junction bases numbered 7, after V lost 6 bases and J lost 10 bases. This CDR3 is built from 14 residues. This CDR3 is CASRGLAGGREQFF. In DNA, the CDR3 is TGTGCCAGTAGAGGGCTAGCGGGGGGGCGCGAGCAGTTCTTC. Complete variable domain (other parts from reference TRBV19 and TRBJ2-1): DGGITQSPKYLFRKEGQNVTLSCEQNLNHDAMYWYRQDPGQGLRLIYYSQIVNDFQKGDIAEGYSVSREKKESFPLTVTSAQKNPTAFYLCASRGLAGGREQFFGPGTRLTVL.

This chain joins TRBV6-1 and TRBJ1-5, with 8 bases matching TRBD1. The germline V gene has CDR1 MNHNS and CDR2 SASEGT. The V segment lost 4 bases and the J segment 1 base; nucleotides outside the gene matches: 6. The CDR3 has 16 residues. CDR3 amino acids: CASSVGTGISNQPQHF. CDR3 DNA sequence: TGTGCCAGCAGTGTAGGGACAGGAATAAGCAATCAGCCCCAGCATTTT.

The rearrangement uses TRBV5-1 and TRBJ2-7, with D unclear. V was cut by 0 bases and J by 6 bases, with 19 bases left in between. CDR3 length: 16 amino acids. The germline V gene encodes CDR1 SGHRS and CDR2 YFSETQ. CDR3 nucleotides: TGCGCCAGCAGCTTGGCCTCGCCCGGGCTCTCTGCCGAGCAGTACTTC. This codes for CASSLASPGLSAEQYF.

The chain links TRBV6-5 to TRBJ1-2; D call uncertain. The CDR3 spans 14 residues. V was shortened by 5 bases and J by 9 bases, with 19 bases between the two germline ends. Per germline, CDR1 MNHEY and CDR2 SVGAGI. CDR3 nucleotides: TGTGCCAGCAGTGACCGGGAGCCGCAGAGTCGCTACACCTTC. It is translated as CASSDREPQSRYTF.

The rearrangement joins TRBV27 to TRBJ1-5, with a tentative D call TRBD1 (6 bases). Germline V gene lookup returns CDR1 MNHEY and CDR2 SMNVEV (reference sequence). V was shortened by 7 bases and J by 2 bases, with 15 bases between the two germline ends. The CDR3 spans 15 residues. CDR3: CASMRMGAGNQPQHF. CDR3 in DNA: TGTGCCAGCATGCGAATGGGGGCAGGCAATCAGCCCCAGCATTTT.

The sample holds one count of this clone. The J gene is TRBJ2-7, the V gene TRBV11-2, with 10 nucleotides matching TRBD1. From germline, CDR1 is SGHAT and CDR2 FQNNGV. V gave up 0 bases and J gave up 3 bases; unmatched junction bases: 5. The CDR3 is 16 residues long. The CDR3 loop reads CASSLDLRDRGYEQYF. The CDR3 DNA reads TGTGCCAGCAGCTTAGATCTGAGGGACAGGGGCTACGAGCAGTACTTC.

The chain couples TRBV10-3 to TRBJ1-5; TRBD1 matches at 12 bases. The CDR3 is 17 residues long. Germline V gives CDR1 ENHRY, CDR2 SYGVKD. V trimming: 10 bases; J trimming: 1 base; junction bases outside the gene matches: 11. CDR3 in DNA: TGTGCCACTGGATCCGGGACAGGGGGCACGAGCAATCAGCCCCAGCATTTT. It encodes CATGSGTGGTSNQPQHF.

This chain uses TRBV5-1 with TRBJ1-4, with 9 bases lining up with TRBD1. The V and J ends lost 3 bases and 3 bases, in that order; junction bases with no gene match: 6. Germline CDR1 SGHRS, CDR2 YFSETQ. This CDR3 has 16 amino acids. The CDR3: CASSSTGQGANEKLFF. CDR3 sequence (DNA): TGCGCCAGCAGCTCTACGGGACAGGGTGCTAATGAAAAACTGTTTTTT.

This chain uses TRBV25-1 with TRBJ2-7; D ambiguous. Germline assignment: CDR1 MGHDK and CDR2 SYGVNS. The CDR3 is made up of 12 amino acids. V gave up 2 bases and J gave up 7 bases, with 9 bases separating them. The CDR3 nucleotides read TGTGCCAGCAGTGAAACTATAGGGGAGCAGTACTTC. This gives the protein CASSETIGEQYF.

The chain is built from TRBV6-5 and TRBJ2-7; D is tentatively TRBD1 or TRBD2 (5 bases each). The V gene lost 6 bases and the J gene lost 2 bases, with 17 bases spanning the gap. The CDR3 is 15 amino acids. Germline V gene sequence: CDR1 MNHEY, CDR2 SVGAGI. The CDR3 protein is CASSRPGPAPYEQYF. In nucleotides, the CDR3 is TGTGCCAGCAGCAGACCGGGACCAGCCCCCTACGAGCAGTACTTC.

In nucleotides, the CDR3 is TGCGCCAGCAGCTTGGCCGGCGGGTCCTCCGAGACCCAGTACTTC. This codes for CASSLAGGSSETQYF. The chain recombines TRBV5-1 with TRBJ2-5, with D possibly being TRBD2 (5 bases). This CDR3 contains 15 residues. Between the trimmed V and J ends, which lost 0 bases and 5 bases, there was a span of 14 bases. Germline V lookup: CDR1 SGHRS, CDR2 YFSETQ. The whole variable domain, remainder taken from reference TRBV5-1 and TRBJ2-5, is KAGVTQTPRYLIKTRGQQVTLSCSPISGHRSVSWYQQTPGQGLQFLFEYFSETQRNKGNFPGRFSGRQFSNSRSEMNVSTLELGDSALYLCASSLAGGSSETQYFGPGTRLLVL.

The rearrangement joins TRBV28 to TRBJ2-7, with D perhaps TRBD1 (5 bases). CDR1 and CDR2 from the germline V gene are MDHEN and SYDVKM. This CDR3 comprises 14 residues. Trimming took off 6 bases at V and 4 bases at J, with 16 bases between the two ends. Written as DNA, the CDR3 is TGTGCCAGCAGACCCGACAGTCGAATTTACGAGCAGTACTTC. This codes for CASRPDSRIYEQYF. The whole variable domain, filled in from reference TRBV28 and TRBJ2-7, reads DVKVTQSSRYLVKRTGEKVFLECVQDMDHENMFWYRQDPGLGLRLIYFSYDVKMKEKGDIPEGYSVSREKKERFSLILESASTNQTSMYLCASRPDSRIYEQYFGPGTRLTVT.

V and J are TRBV5-6 and TRBJ2-5, with D tentatively TRBD1 or TRBD2 (5 bases each). Trimming took off 1 base at V and 5 bases at J, with 18 bases between the two ends. The CDR3 contains 16 residues. Per germline, CDR1 SGHDT and CDR2 YYEEEE. The CDR3 region has the DNA TGTGCCAGCAGCTTGAAGGCAGGGAGAGTGATGGAGACCCAGTACTTC. It yields the protein CASSLKAGRVMETQYF.